This is a list of T cell receptor beta chains from one sample in a study of cytomegalovirus exposure and HLA in healthy donors. Measured with immunoSEQ multiplex PCR; TCRdb has only the in-frame clones, and not every one. The table lists about 170,000 clones, 95% to 96% of them singletons, with approximately 0.97% in the top ten. The specimen sequenced was PBMCs. The source of these receptors is a young woman in good health and CMV-seronegative. Each CDR3 is given with its conserved first and last residue. Each record gives: D gene, V gene, J gene, clone size, CDR3 DNA, CDR3 protein. The D gene is left open where the match is weak. Not every row has a clone size; where given, it reads once, few, many or a size class.

d_gene: NA; v_gene: TRBV19; j_gene: TRBJ1-1; abundance: NA; CDR3nt: TGTGCCAGTAGTATCGGCAGGATATCGAACACTGAAGCTTTCTTT; CDR3aa: CASSIGRISNTEAFF
d_gene: TRBD1; v_gene: TRBV6-5; j_gene: TRBJ1-4; abundance: NA; CDR3nt: TGTGCCAACCCCCGACAGGGTACAACTAATGAAAAACTGTTTTTT; CDR3aa: CANPRQGTTNEKLFF
d_gene: TRBD1; v_gene: TRBV7-8; j_gene: TRBJ2-7; abundance: NA; CDR3nt: TGTGCCAGCAGCGCCCGACAGGGATACGAGCAGTACTTC; CDR3aa: CASSARQGYEQYF
d_gene: TRBD1; v_gene: TRBV7-9; j_gene: TRBJ1-2; abundance: NA; CDR3nt: TGTGCCAGCAGCTTAGTGGGACAGGCTAACTATGGCTACACCTTC; CDR3aa: CASSLVGQANYGYTF
d_gene: NA; v_gene: TRBV30; j_gene: TRBJ1-5; abundance: NA; CDR3nt: TGTGCCTGGAGTCTTGGAGGCAATCAGCCCCAGCATTTT; CDR3aa: CAWSLGGNQPQHF
d_gene: NA; v_gene: TRBV15; j_gene: TRBJ1-4; abundance: once; CDR3nt: TGTGCCACCAATCACCGGGTTAATGAAAAACTGTTTTTT; CDR3aa: CATNHRVNEKLFF
d_gene: NA; v_gene: TRBV7-9; j_gene: TRBJ1-3; abundance: NA; CDR3nt: TGTGCCAGCAGCTTAGCTCGGGGTTCGGGAAACACCATATATTTT; CDR3aa: CASSLARGSGNTIYF
d_gene: TRBD2; v_gene: TRBV2; j_gene: TRBJ2-7; abundance: NA; CDR3nt: TGTGCCAGCAGTCCCCGGGAGGGGTGGGGGGCCCACGAGCAGTACTTC; CDR3aa: CASSPREGWGAHEQYF
d_gene: NA; v_gene: TRBV4-3; j_gene: TRBJ1-3; abundance: NA; CDR3nt: TGCGCCAGCAGCCAAGAACAGGGAGCAAACACCATATATTTT; CDR3aa: CASSQEQGANTIYF
d_gene: TRBD2; v_gene: TRBV5-1; j_gene: TRBJ2-3; abundance: NA; CDR3nt: TGCGCCAGCAGCTCGACTAGCGGGGGGGTATCAGATACGCAGTATTTT; CDR3aa: CASSSTSGGVSDTQYF
d_gene: TRBD1; v_gene: TRBV19; j_gene: TRBJ2-7; abundance: NA; CDR3nt: TGTGCCAGTAGTATCCCCGGGACAGGGGGCTACTACGAGCAGTACTTC; CDR3aa: CASSIPGTGGYYEQYF
d_gene: NA; v_gene: TRBV5-8; j_gene: TRBJ2-1; abundance: once; CDR3nt: TGTGCCAGCAGCCAGACAAATTCTTACAATGAGCAGTTCTTC; CDR3aa: CASSQTNSYNEQFF
d_gene: NA; v_gene: TRBV5-6; j_gene: TRBJ2-1; abundance: NA; CDR3nt: TGTGCCAGCAGCCGGCGCGGGGGCCGAGATGAGCAGTTCTTC; CDR3aa: CASSRRGGRDEQFF
d_gene: TRBD1; v_gene: TRBV5-1; j_gene: TRBJ1-4; abundance: NA; CDR3nt: TGCGCCAGCAGCTGGGGGGACAGGGAAGAAAAACTGTTTTTT; CDR3aa: CASSWGDREEKLFF
d_gene: NA; v_gene: TRBV30; j_gene: TRBJ1-4; abundance: NA; CDR3nt: TGTGCCTGGAGCAGGCAGACTAATGAAAAACTGTTTTTT; CDR3aa: CAWSRQTNEKLFF
d_gene: NA; v_gene: TRBV7-9; j_gene: TRBJ2-3; abundance: NA; CDR3nt: TGTGCCAGCAGCTTAAGTGTCGGGGACACAGATACGCAGTATTTT; CDR3aa: CASSLSVGDTDTQYF
d_gene: NA; v_gene: TRBV4-1; j_gene: TRBJ1-2; abundance: once; CDR3nt: TGCGCCAGCAGCCACGGTGACAGCAGGGTCGGCTATGGCTACACCTTC; CDR3aa: CASSHGDSRVGYGYTF
d_gene: NA; v_gene: TRBV9; j_gene: TRBJ1-3; abundance: NA; CDR3nt: TGTGCCAGCAGCGTAGCAGGAAACACCATATATTTT; CDR3aa: CASSVAGNTIYF
d_gene: NA; v_gene: TRBV7-9; j_gene: TRBJ2-7; abundance: once; CDR3nt: TGTGCCAGCAGCTCTGGCTACAGCCGCTACGAGCAGTACTTC; CDR3aa: CASSSGYSRYEQYF
d_gene: TRBD1; v_gene: TRBV6-4; j_gene: TRBJ1-5; abundance: NA; CDR3nt: TGTGCCAGCAGTTCCGGGACAGGGTATCGTTCTGGGTTGAGCAATCAGCCCCAGCATTTT; CDR3aa: CASSSGTGYRSGLSNQPQHF
d_gene: NA; v_gene: TRBV27; j_gene: TRBJ1-2; abundance: NA; CDR3nt: TGTGCCAGCAGTCCAGACCGGGGGTACTATGGCTACACCTTC; CDR3aa: CASSPDRGYYGYTF
d_gene: TRBD2; v_gene: TRBV5-4; j_gene: TRBJ2-1; abundance: NA; CDR3nt: TGTGCCAGCAGCTTATTAGCGGGCAGCTCCTACAATGAGCAGTTCTTC; CDR3aa: CASSLLAGSSYNEQFF
d_gene: TRBD1; v_gene: TRBV7-8; j_gene: TRBJ1-1; abundance: NA; CDR3nt: TGTGCCAGCAGCCCTAATACAGGGGCGCGGGCTACTGAAGCTTTCTTT; CDR3aa: CASSPNTGARATEAFF
d_gene: TRBD1; v_gene: TRBV6-5; j_gene: TRBJ1-2; abundance: NA; CDR3nt: TGTGCCAGCAGTTCTGGGACAGGGTCCTTTGGCTACACCTTC; CDR3aa: CASSSGTGSFGYTF
d_gene: NA; v_gene: TRBV6-5; j_gene: TRBJ1-2; abundance: NA; CDR3nt: TGTGCCAGCAGTTACTCGATGGGAGGGGGGTCTGTAAACTTC; CDR3aa: CASSYSMGGGSVNF
d_gene: NA; v_gene: TRBV6-6; j_gene: TRBJ1-5; abundance: NA; CDR3nt: TGTGCCAGCACCCCCCCCAACCCAGGGCCCCAGCATTTT; CDR3aa: CASTPPNPGPQHF
d_gene: TRBD1; v_gene: TRBV5-1; j_gene: TRBJ2-6; abundance: NA; CDR3nt: TGCGCCAGCAGCCATGGACAGGTCTTCTCTGGGGCCAACGTCCTGACTTTC; CDR3aa: CASSHGQVFSGANVLTF
d_gene: NA; v_gene: TRBV27; j_gene: TRBJ1-2; abundance: NA; CDR3nt: TGTGCCAGCAGTCCCCAGGGGAACTATGGCTACACCTTC; CDR3aa: CASSPQGNYGYTF
d_gene: TRBD2; v_gene: TRBV7-2; j_gene: TRBJ2-3; abundance: NA; CDR3nt: TGTGCCAGCAGCTTAGCCGGGGGGGCTGGAGATACGCAGTATTTT; CDR3aa: CASSLAGGAGDTQYF
d_gene: NA; v_gene: TRBV19; j_gene: TRBJ1-5; abundance: once; CDR3nt: TGTGCCAGTATGGTGGCAGGGGTAAAACCCCAGCATTTT; CDR3aa: CASMVAGVKPQHF
d_gene: TRBD2; v_gene: TRBV4-1; j_gene: TRBJ2-3; abundance: NA; CDR3nt: TGCGCCAGCAGCCCGAAACTAGCGCTCACAGATACGCAGTATTTT; CDR3aa: CASSPKLALTDTQYF
d_gene: TRBD1; v_gene: TRBV19; j_gene: TRBJ2-7; abundance: NA; CDR3nt: TGTGCCAGTAGTATAGTGACAGGGATAATGGTCGAGCAGTACTTC; CDR3aa: CASSIVTGIMVEQYF
d_gene: NA; v_gene: TRBV6-1; j_gene: TRBJ1-2; abundance: NA; CDR3nt: TGTGCCAGCAGTGAATCGGGGGATGGCTACACCTTC; CDR3aa: CASSESGDGYTF
d_gene: NA; v_gene: TRBV25-1; j_gene: TRBJ1-1; abundance: NA; CDR3nt: TGTGCCAGCAGTGATCTGGGGGCACGAACTGAAGCTTTCTTT; CDR3aa: CASSDLGARTEAFF
d_gene: TRBD2; v_gene: TRBV7-9; j_gene: TRBJ2-7; abundance: NA; CDR3nt: TGTGCCAGCAGCTTATTACGGGGGGGCGTCGACGAGCAGTACTTC; CDR3aa: CASSLLRGGVDEQYF
d_gene: TRBD1; v_gene: TRBV7-9; j_gene: TRBJ2-5; abundance: NA; CDR3nt: TGTGCCAGCAGCTTAACAGGGGTGGAGACCCAGTACTTC; CDR3aa: CASSLTGVETQYF
d_gene: TRBD2; v_gene: TRBV30; j_gene: TRBJ2-5; abundance: NA; CDR3nt: TGTGCCTGGAGTGTTGGGATAGCGGGGGGACCAGAGACCCAGTACTTC; CDR3aa: CAWSVGIAGGPETQYF
d_gene: NA; v_gene: TRBV19; j_gene: TRBJ2-2; abundance: NA; CDR3nt: TGTGCCAGCAAGAACACCGGGGAGCTGTTTTTT; CDR3aa: CASKNTGELFF
d_gene: NA; v_gene: TRBV6-6; j_gene: TRBJ2-3; abundance: NA; CDR3nt: TGTGCCAGCAGTTACATCGGTACCACAGATACGCAGTATTTT; CDR3aa: CASSYIGTTDTQYF
d_gene: NA; v_gene: TRBV30; j_gene: TRBJ2-3; abundance: NA; CDR3nt: TGTGCCTGGGGGCCCGGCGGGGCAGATACGCAGTATTTT; CDR3aa: CAWGPGGADTQYF